The clone carrying this T cell receptor beta chain was seen only once. No antigen is known for it. This sample stems from a study of cytomegalovirus exposure and HLA in healthy donors. Findings and caveats of the study: Earlier analysis looked at TCR beta V segments, and most were productive about 90% or about 30% of the time. TCR association rates varied by HLA locus in a later analysis, with DRB1 highest and HLA-C lowest. In a later analysis, a missense DCLRE1C variant was linked to TCR beta V- and J-gene trimming. Using the classifier, cytomegalovirus status was reportedly diagnosed with high specificity and sensitivity.

PCR was performed using 60 Vbeta and 13 Jbeta primers. TCRdb's table, derived via immunoSEQ multiplex PCR, lists solely in-frame clones and lacks some. The sample has about 100,000 clones, around 84% seen once. CDR3 length equals 16 residues. With 3 bases clipped from V and 4 bases from J, the junction kept 8 bases outside the gene matches. Germline CDR1 reads KGHSH; CDR2 reads LQKENI. This rearrangement joins TRBV18 to TRBJ1-1; 10 nucleotides match TRBD1. Sequences were obtained from PBMCs. The clonotype was recovered from a young woman in good health and CMV-seronegative. Written as DNA, the CDR3 is TGTGCCAGCTCACCTTACCGGGACAGGGGAAGCACTGAAGCTTTCTTT. Translating gives CASSPYRDRGSTEAFF.